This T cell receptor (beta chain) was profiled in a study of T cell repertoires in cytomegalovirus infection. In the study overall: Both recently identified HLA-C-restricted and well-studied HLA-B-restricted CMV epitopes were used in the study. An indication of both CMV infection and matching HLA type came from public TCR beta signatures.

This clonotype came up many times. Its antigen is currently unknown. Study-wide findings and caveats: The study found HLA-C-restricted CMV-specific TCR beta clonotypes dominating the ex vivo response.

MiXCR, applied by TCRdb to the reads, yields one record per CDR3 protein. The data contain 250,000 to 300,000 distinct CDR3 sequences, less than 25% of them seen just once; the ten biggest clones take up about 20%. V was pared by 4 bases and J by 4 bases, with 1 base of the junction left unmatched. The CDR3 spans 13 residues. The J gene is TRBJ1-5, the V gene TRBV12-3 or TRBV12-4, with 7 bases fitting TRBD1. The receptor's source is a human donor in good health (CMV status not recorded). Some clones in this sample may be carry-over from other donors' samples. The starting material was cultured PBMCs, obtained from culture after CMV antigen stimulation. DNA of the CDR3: TGTGCCAGCAGTTCGACAGGGAATCAGCCCCAGCATTTT. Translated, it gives CASSSTGNQPQHF.